The 3 T cell receptor beta chains below all came from one sample that was sequenced in a study of vaccination effects on CD4 cells after COVID-19. The protocol was immunoSEQ multiplex PCR, while the TCRdb copy is restricted to in-frame clones and leaves out a portion. The sample shows approximately 70,000 clones, 65% to 85% of them seen only once. The antigens these receptors bind are not known. Ahead of sequencing, the ViraFEST assay grew antigen-specific CD4+ T cells using viral peptide pools. After more than 8 days in culture, the CD4+ T cells were isolated. It was between March and December 2020 that the person had a SARS-CoV-2 infection confirmed by PCR. Here the sequenced sample was CD4+ T cells from PBMCs cultured with HIV peptides, taken before COVID-19 vaccination. Subset in this sample: HIV-1 Nef peptide pool negative control/reference culture. These TCRs come from a human donor who had a prior SARS-CoV-2 infection.

J is TRBJ2-7 and V is TRBV6-6, with 7 nucleotides matching TRBD1. Germline CDR1 is MNHNY and CDR2 is SVGAGI (reference sequence). J gave up 2 bases and V 4 bases, and 5 bases lay outside the gene matches. The length of the CDR3 is 14 residues. CDR3 coding DNA: TGTGCCAGCAGTTCAGGGGACAGAACCTACGAGCAGTACTTC. Residues: CASSSGDRTYEQYF.

The V and J genes are TRBV18 and TRBJ1-1, with 7 bases matching TRBD1. The germline V gene encodes CDR1 KGHSH and CDR2 LQKENI. The CDR3 consists of 16 residues. Trimming cost V 3 bases and J 4 bases; bases outside gene matches: 11. The CDR3 DNA reads as TGTGCCAGCTCACCCGGACTCGACAGGGTAGGCACTGAAGCTTTCTTT. Translated, it gives CASSPGLDRVGTEAFF.

The chain is built from TRBV4-1 and TRBJ2-5; D not resolved. The CDR3 contains 15 residues. Germline V gene sequence: CDR1 MGHRA, CDR2 YSYEKL. The V end lost 1 base, the J end lost 1 base, and 10 bases lay between the germline ends. The CDR3 protein is CASSQVERGQETQYF. The DNA of the CDR3 is TGCGCCAGCAGCCAAGTCGAACGTGGCCAAGAGACCCAGTACTTC.